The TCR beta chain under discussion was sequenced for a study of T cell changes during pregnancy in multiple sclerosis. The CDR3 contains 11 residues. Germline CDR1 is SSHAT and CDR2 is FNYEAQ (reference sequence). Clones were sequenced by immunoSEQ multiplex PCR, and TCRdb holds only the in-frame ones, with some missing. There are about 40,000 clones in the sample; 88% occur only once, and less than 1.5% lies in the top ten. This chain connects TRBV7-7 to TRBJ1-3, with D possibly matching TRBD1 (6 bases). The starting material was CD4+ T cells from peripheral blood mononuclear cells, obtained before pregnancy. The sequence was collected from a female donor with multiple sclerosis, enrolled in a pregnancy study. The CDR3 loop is CATGSGNTIYF. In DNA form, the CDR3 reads TGTGCTACAGGGAGCGGAAACACCATATATTTT.